This passage covers 5 T cell receptor beta chains from one sample sequenced in a study of response to subunit inactivated influenza vaccine. TCRdb independently ran MiXCR on the RT-PCR reads; one entry per CDR3 protein. The sample gives 500,000 to 550,000 distinct CDR3 sequences, around 8% of which show up once; approximately 12% is in the top ten. Material: PBMCs from blood, obtained less than 30 months after vaccination. These receptors came from a man aged 50-75 years who received an inactivated influenza vaccine.

The V and J genes are TRBV20-1 and TRBJ1-2, with 9 nucleotides matching TRBD1. The ends lost 5 bases at V and 4 bases at J; junction bases unmatched: 20. The CDR3 is 18 residues long. Germline assignment: CDR1 DFQATT and CDR2 SNEGSKA (reference sequence). CDR3 sequence: CSAEIQGAAILLPYGYTF. CDR3 DNA: TGCAGTGCTGAGATACAGGGGGCTGCGATCCTTCTACCCTATGGCTACACCTTC.

This clonotype was seen more than once but under ten times. The genes are TRBV29-1 and TRBJ1-4, with 7 nucleotides matching TRBD1. CDR1 and CDR2 (germline): SQVTM, ANQGSEA. The CDR3 runs to 15 residues. The V and J ends lost 4 bases and 0 bases, in that order; junction bases with no gene match: 5. The CDR3 here is CSVATGMATNEKLFF. CDR3 nucleotide sequence: TGCAGCGTTGCGACAGGGATGGCAACTAATGAAAAACTGTTTTTT.

J is TRBJ1-2 and V is TRBV10-3, with 8 bases fitting TRBD1. The germline V gene encodes CDR1 ENHRY and CDR2 SYGVKD. The ends lost 3 bases at V and 4 bases at J; junction bases unmatched: 4. The CDR3 sequence is 14 residues long. CDR3: CAISDRGRGYGYTF. The DNA for the CDR3 is TGTGCCATCAGTGACAGGGGGCGAGGCTATGGCTACACCTTC.

This clonotype was counted a few times. V is TRBV6-2 or TRBV6-3 and J is TRBJ1-1, with D maybe TRBD1 (5 bases). Germline V CDR1 and CDR2: MNHEY, SVGEGT. V gave up 6 bases and J gave up 0 bases, with 20 bases separating them. The CDR3 is 17 residues long. The CDR3 reads CASSYTLTLTVNTEAFF. The CDR3 region has the DNA TGTGCCAGCAGCTATACCCTAACTCTGACAGTGAACACTGAAGCTTTCTTT.

This clonotype was detected a few times. V usage is TRBV5-1 and J usage is TRBJ2-1; a possible D gene is TRBD1 (5 bases). From germline, CDR1 is SGHRS and CDR2 YFSETQ. The CDR3 contains 13 residues. The V end was cut by 4 bases, the J end by 8 bases, with 13 bases between. CDR3 residues: CASSEQGRDEQFF. CDR3 nucleotides: TGCGCCAGCAGCGAGCAGGGTCGGGATGAGCAGTTCTTC.